Listed below are T cell receptor beta chains from one sample, sequenced in a study of CD8+ T cells in alopecia areata. Produced via immunoSEQ multiplex PCR; TCRdb's table is partial and in-frame only. The sample yields under 130,000 clones, around 59% seen once. The specimen was CD4+ T cells sorted from blood. The source of these receptors is a human donor in good health. Each CDR3 is given with its conserved first and last residue. Fields, in order: V gene, D gene, J gene, clone size, CDR3 protein, CDR3 DNA. D genes are given only for firm matches. Clone sizes are given selectively: once, few, many, or a class where the clone is expanded.

TRBV7-3	NA	TRBJ1-2	few	CASSPFQGSNYGYTF	TGTGCCAGCAGCCCCTTCCAAGGGAGTAACTATGGCTACACCTTC
TRBV29-1	NA	TRBJ2-7	NA	CSVAGLLSHEQYF	TGCAGCGTTGCGGGACTTTTATCCCACGAGCAGTACTTC
TRBV15	NA	TRBJ1-6	NA	CATSRKGGNSPLHF	TGTGCCACCAGCAGGAAAGGAGGGAATTCACCCCTCCACTTT
TRBV10-3	NA	TRBJ2-7	few	CAISDTGAYEQYF	TGTGCCATCAGCGATACCGGGGCTTACGAGCAGTACTTC
TRBV7-9	NA	TRBJ2-7	NA	CASSLSGSGYEQYF	TGTGCCAGCAGCTTATCAGGGAGCGGATACGAGCAGTACTTC
TRBV6-5	NA	TRBJ2-1	NA	CASSYSTSVPEQFF	TGTGCCAGCAGTTACTCGACTTCGGTCCCTGAGCAGTTCTTC
TRBV5-6	TRBD1	TRBJ2-7	few	CASSLTGTGTNEQYF	TGTGCCAGCAGCTTGACCGGGACAGGGACGAATGAGCAGTACTTC
TRBV29-1	TRBD1	TRBJ1-2	few	CSVDSGGAGYGYTF	TGCAGCGTAGATTCAGGGGGCGCCGGCTATGGCTACACCTTC
TRBV28	NA	TRBJ1-1	NA	CASSLTGPPLGAFF	TGTGCCAGCAGTTTGACCGGGCCCCCGCTGGGAGCTTTCTTT
TRBV6-1	NA	TRBJ1-1	few	CALTPFGTEAFF	TGTGCCCTCACCCCCTTCGGGACTGAAGCTTTCTTT
TRBV29-1	TRBD1	TRBJ2-7	NA	CSVPGTGSHEQYF	TGCAGCGTCCCCGGGACAGGGTCCCACGAGCAGTACTTC
TRBV5-1	TRBD2	TRBJ2-5	NA	CASSSGTSSLVQYF	TGCGCCAGCAGCTCCGGGACTAGCTCCCTGGTCCAGTACTTC
TRBV30	NA	TRBJ1-5	few	CAWGRGGSNQPQHF	TGTGCCTGGGGCAGGGGCGGGAGCAATCAGCCCCAGCATTTT
TRBV5-1	NA	TRBJ1-2	NA	CASGSPDSGRGGYTF	TGCGCCAGCGGCAGTCCAGACTCTGGTAGGGGTGGCTACACCTTC
TRBV14	TRBD2	TRBJ2-7	NA	CASSLGGGGFQPYEQYF	TGTGCCAGCAGCCTCGGGGGCGGGGGGTTCCAACCCTACGAGCAGTACTTC
TRBV5-1	NA	TRBJ2-4	NA	CASSLAGPRKNIQYF	TGCGCCAGCAGCTTGGCCGGGCCGCGGAAAAACATTCAGTACTTC